This T cell receptor beta chain stems from a study of persistence of HIV-infected CD4 T cells. Nonspecific anti-CD3/anti-CD28 bead stimulation represents the broad CD4+ T cell repertoire. Sorting of responding CD4+ T cells relied on upregulated CD40 ligand together with CD69. CDR1 and CDR2 (germline): SQVTM, ANQGSEA. The CDR3 runs 13 residues. J was trimmed by 3 bases and V by 4 bases; bases with no gene match: 4. Sequencing used immunoSEQ version 4 in survey mode. Method: immunoSEQ multiplex PCR; TCRdb's copy keeps in-frame clones and lacks some. The data show approximately 45,000 clones, approximately 90% seen once. About this clone itself: Its antigen is unidentified.

The rearrangement joins TRBV29-1 to TRBJ2-7; TRBD1 matches 9 bases. This receptor was taken from an adult woman with HIV who was CMV-seropositive. Sample: CD4+ T cells sorted from PBMCs after roughly 20-hour stimulation, taken from a patient who received antiretroviral therapy. CDR3 coding DNA: TGCAGCGTTGTAGGACAGGGGCGCTACGAGCAGTACTTC. This sequence encodes CSVVGQGRYEQYF.